This T cell receptor beta chain was profiled in a study of PD-1 blockade in classical Hodgkin lymphoma. Overall study findings and caveats: Why the repertoires differ is still unclear, perhaps disease activity or prior therapy. Those achieving complete response showed baseline diversity like newly diagnosed patients.

CDR3 length equals 18 residues. The germline V gene has CDR1 MGHDK and CDR2 SYGVNS. Trimming removed 4 bases from V and 5 bases from J; junction bases left unmatched: 10. The method was immunoSEQ multiplex PCR; TCRdb's version includes in-frame clones alone and lacks a portion of them. Counted here are roughly 2,500 clones, around 64% occurring once; the ten biggest clones make up almost 35%. This clone was observed a single time. Its antigen is not known. Each patient relapsed following autologous stem cell transplantation, and prior brentuximab vedotin exposure differed. Negative selection with magnets was how CD8+ T cells were isolated from the thawed PBMCs.

This specimen consisted of CD8+ T cells from blood, obtained at baseline. The sequence came from a human donor with classical Hodgkin lymphoma. The rearrangement uses TRBV25-1 and TRBJ2-1, with 14 bases that match TRBD2. The chain's CDR3 is CASSVWTGTSGGNNEQFF. CDR3 DNA sequence: TGTGCCAGCAGTGTTTGGACCGGGACTAGCGGGGGTAACAATGAGCAGTTCTTC.